This entry lists 24 T cell receptor beta chains sequenced from one sample in a study of CD8+CD57+ T cells in acquired aplastic anemia listed by TCRdb under 2018. Sequencing instrument: Illumina HiSeq 2000. Profiling of TCR beta VDJ combinations and CDR3 sequences used genomic DNA as the template. The raw public reads went through TCRdb reprocessing: fastp at Q25, MiXCR clone calling, in-frame beta chains kept. Each CDR3 protein appears once, grouped with its most common genes and DNA. In all, the sample holds hundreds of thousands of distinct CDR3 sequences, and roughly 68% of those were seen once. The biggest ten clones account for 3% to 4.5% of the sample. The sample taken for sequencing was sorted CD4+, CD8+, or CD8+CD57+ T cells (not recorded which) from PBMCs. The receptors originated from a human donor in good health, serving as a control.

The chain employs TRBV2 and TRBJ2-7, with a tentative D call TRBD1 (5 bases). CDR1 SNHLY and CDR2 FYNNEI come from the germline V gene. Trimming cost V 4 bases and J 2 bases, with 12 bases left between them. The length of the CDR3 is 14 residues. CDR3 nucleotide sequence: TGTGCCAGCAGTGCGCTCGGACAAGCCTACGAGCAGTACTTC. Translating gives CASSALGQAYEQYF.

CDR3 amino acids: CASSWTGTSGVEQYF. DNA of the CDR3: TGCGCCAGCAGCTGGACCGGGACTAGCGGAGTGGAGCAGTACTTC. This rearrangement joins TRBV5-1 to TRBJ2-7, with 11 positions matching TRBD2. The CDR3 is made up of 15 amino acids. Losses at the gene ends were 3 bases for V and 7 bases for J; bases not matched to a gene: 9. CDR1 and CDR2 from the germline V gene are SGHRS and YFSETQ.

The chain is built from TRBV7-2 and TRBJ2-2; TRBD1 might be the D (5 bases). Germline V gene lookup returns CDR1 SGHTA and CDR2 FQGNSA. V dropped 0 bases and J dropped 7 bases, with 15 bases sitting between them. The CDR3 is 16 residues long. CDR3 coding DNA: TGTGCCAGCAGCTTAGCTGGGGCAGGGCGGAACGGGGAGCTGTTTTTT. Translated: CASSLAGAGRNGELFF. The variable domain in full, completed from reference TRBV7-2 and TRBJ2-2, reads GAGVSQSPSNKVTEKGKDVELRCDPISGHTALYWYRQSLGQGLEFLIYFQGNSAPDKSGLPSDRFSAERTGGSVSTLTIQRTQQEDSAVYLCASSLAGAGRNGELFFGEGSRLTVL.

The chain couples TRBV5-6 to TRBJ1-2; no definite D call. V was trimmed by 5 bases and J by 5 bases, leaving 22 bases between them. Germline V gene lookup returns CDR1 SGHDT and CDR2 YYEEEE. The CDR3 runs 16 residues. Here the CDR3 reads CASSFSGSRGLYGYTF. The CDR3 coding sequence is TGTGCCAGCAGTTTCTCTGGAAGCCGAGGTTTATATGGCTACACCTTC.

In DNA form, the CDR3 reads TGTGCCAGCAGCTTCCGTAGCGGGGGGGGGGACGGGGAGGAGCAGTACTTC. Residues: CASSFRSGGGDGEEQYF. The chain joins TRBV7-2 to TRBJ2-7; 11 bases map to TRBD2. There are 17 residues in the CDR3. The junction had 14 bases not matched to a gene; V was cut back by 3 bases and J by 7 bases. From germline, CDR1 is SGHTA and CDR2 FQGNSA.

A word on this clonotype: As the CDR3 is not closed by the conserved phenylalanine or tryptophan, this likely results from a read error. The DNA is left out, because the CDR3 cannot be placed on it with certainty; the CDR3 is given as TCRdb lists it. The CDR3 here is CASSQLAGVNSYI. The chain has TRBV14 and TRBJ2-5; the DNA was not compared with TRBD2, the D call given in the table. The CDR3 region is 13 residues in length, termini included. Germline CDR1 is SGHDN and CDR2 is FVKESK.

Concerning this clonotype: This CDR3 fails to terminate in the conserved phenylalanine or tryptophan, so it likely reflects a read error. Because the CDR3's place on the DNA is in doubt, the DNA is left out and the CDR3 is given as listed by TCRdb. V is TRBV9 and J is TRBJ1-2; no check of the table's D call, TRBD1, against the DNA was made. Germline loops: CDR1 SGDLS, CDR2 YYNGEE. The CDR3 is 13 amino acids long, termini counted. The chain's CDR3 is CASSFGPTAGDTL.

The chain employs TRBV5-4 and TRBJ2-6; 8 bases align to TRBD1. The ends lost 10 bases at V and 5 bases at J; junction bases unmatched: 8. CDR1 is SGHNT, CDR2 YYREEE, per germline (reference sequence). The CDR3 length is 14 residues. The CDR3 DNA reads TGTGCCGCCTCAGGGGGCAGGAGGGCCAACGTCCTGACTTTC. It yields the protein CAASGGRRANVLTF.

This chain joins TRBV7-8 and TRBJ1-3; D gene ambiguous. The CDR3 totals 14 residues. Germline-derived CDR1 and CDR2 are SGHVS and FQNEAQ. V lost 5 bases, J lost 3 bases, and 11 bases lay in between. The CDR3, as DNA: TGTGCCAGCAGCCCGCATAAGGATGGAAACACCATATATTTT. This gives the protein CASSPHKDGNTIYF.

The V call is TRBV24-1, the J call TRBJ2-1; D assignment may be TRBD1 or TRBD2 (5 bases each). The CDR3 length is 17 residues. The germline CDR1 and CDR2 sequences are KGHDR and SFDVKD. Trimming left V 3 bases short and J 6 bases short, with 20 bases between. The CDR3 nucleotides are TGTGCCACCAGTGATGGCAAATTTGGGGGATCTTCCAATGAGCAGTTCTTC. This encodes CATSDGKFGGSSNEQFF.

This chain joins TRBV2 and TRBJ1-1; TRBD1 matches at 8 bases. CDR3 size: 14 residues. Unmatched junction bases numbered 17, after V lost 6 bases and J lost 14 bases. CDR1 and CDR2 (germline): SNHLY, FYNNEI. CDR3 amino acids: CASSRHRGNTEEFF. Written as DNA, the CDR3 is TGTGCCAGCAGCCGCCACAGGGGGAACACTGAGGAGTTCTTT.

This clonotype was picked up many times. The chain combines TRBV2 with TRBJ1-5; perhaps TRBD1 as D (6 bases). The CDR3 consists of 13 residues. Germline CDR1 is SNHLY and CDR2 is FYNNEI. Deletions cut 5 bases from V and 4 bases from J, with 9 bases between. The CDR3 spells CASSRQENQPQHF. The CDR3, as DNA: TGTGCCAGCAGTCGACAGGAAAATCAGCCCCAGCATTTT.

Comments on this clonotype: This could be a read error, since a much larger clone is one nucleotide away. The chain carries TRBV6-4 and TRBJ2-1; D possibly corresponds to TRBD1 (6 bases). V lost 7 bases and J lost 8, with 15 bases in between. Per the germline V gene, CDR1 is MRHNA and CDR2 is SNTAGT. This CDR3 is 13 amino acids long. CDR3 amino acids: CASTRQERYEQFF. The CDR3 DNA is TGTGCCAGCACACGACAGGAGAGATATGAGCAGTTCTTC.

This clonotype has ten or more counts. The chain employs TRBV19 and TRBJ1-2; D is ambiguous. The CDR3 sequence is 12 residues long. Trimming took 3 bases from V and 6 from J, leaving 8 bases between them. Germline V gene data show CDR1 as LNHDA and CDR2 as SQIVND (reference sequence). CDR3 bases: TGTGCCAGTAGTATTGTGGGGAATGGCTACACCTTC. Residues: CASSIVGNGYTF.

The rearrangement joins TRBV7-9 to TRBJ1-2, with D uncertain. Between the trimmed V and J ends, which lost 5 bases and 10 bases, there was a span of 23 bases. Per the germline V gene, CDR1 is SEHNR and CDR2 is FQNEAQ (reference sequence). The CDR3 runs to 15 residues. Written as DNA, the CDR3 is TGTGCCAGCAGCCCACTGGCCACGCTCACTGGAAACTACACCTTC. Protein: CASSPLATLTGNYTF. The variable domain in full, completed from reference TRBV7-9 and TRBJ1-2, reads DTGVSQNPRHKITKRGQNVTFRCDPISEHNRLYWYRQTLGQGPEFLTYFQNEAQLEKSRLLSDRFSAERPKGSFSTLEIQRTEQGDSAMYLCASSPLATLTGNYTFGSGTRLTVV.

V and J are TRBV5-1 and TRBJ1-1; D is uncertain. Trimming left V 0 bases short and J 0 bases short, with 6 bases between. The germline gives CDR1 SGHRS, CDR2 YFSETQ. CDR3 length equals 14 residues. The CDR3 reads CASSLAAMNTEAFF. The CDR3 nucleotides are TGCGCCAGCAGCTTGGCAGCAATGAACACTGAAGCTTTCTTT.

This clonotype has ten or more counts. This chain joins TRBV20-1 and TRBJ2-5, with TRBD1 matching 9 bases. CDR3 length equals 12 residues. CDR1 and CDR2 (germline): DFQATT, SNEGSKA (reference sequence). Trimming at V came to 6 bases and at J to 6 bases, leaving 5 bases not matched to a gene. This chain's CDR3 is CSAIGQGQTQYF. The DNA for the CDR3 is TGCAGTGCGATCGGACAGGGGCAGACCCAGTACTTC.

This chain uses TRBV10-2 with TRBJ1-2; D might be TRBD1 (5 bases). The CDR3 covers 13 residues. Germline V gene lookup returns CDR1 WSHSY and CDR2 SAAADI. Trimming removed 3 bases from V and 3 bases from J, with 8 bases in between. CDR3 amino acids: CASSDQQDYGYTF. For the CDR3, the DNA is TGCGCCAGCAGTGACCAACAGGACTATGGCTACACCTTC.

V usage is TRBV12-3 or TRBV12-4 and J usage is TRBJ1-3; possibly TRBD1 for D (6 bases). The V end lost 8 bases, the J end lost 0 bases, and 14 bases lay between the germline ends. The CDR3 covers 15 residues. The CDR3 DNA follows: TGTGCCAGCGTTCGACAGGCAGTCTCTGGAAACACCATATATTTT. It encodes CASVRQAVSGNTIYF.

Points on this clonotype: This could be a read error, since a much larger clone is one nucleotide away. The chain recombines TRBV30 with TRBJ1-1, with D uncertain. Trimming left V 4 bases short and J 3 bases short, with 12 bases between. The germline CDR1 and CDR2 sequences are GTSNPN and SVGIG (reference sequence). The CDR3 loop spans 13 amino acids. The CDR3 loop reads CAWKADMDTEAFF. CDR3 DNA sequence: TGTGCCTGGAAGGCAGACATGGACACTGAAGCTTTCTTT.

This clonotype appeared many times. The chain links TRBV5-6 to TRBJ2-7; D is ambiguous. Germline V gene lookup returns CDR1 SGHDT and CDR2 YYEEEE. Trimming cost V 0 bases and J 3 bases, with 10 bases left between them. This CDR3 contains 14 residues. The DNA for the CDR3 is TGTGCCAGCAGCTTGGCCCGGTGGGGCTACGAGCAGTACTTC. Its protein is CASSLARWGYEQYF.

V usage is TRBV12-3 or TRBV12-4 and J usage is TRBJ1-2; TRBD1 might be the D (6 bases). Trimming shortened V by 6 bases and J by 10 bases, and 24 bases separated the two germline ends. The CDR3 extends over 15 amino acids. The chain's CDR3 is CASSDSGTRTNDYTF. CDR3 coding DNA: TGTGCCAGCAGCGACTCGGGGACACGGACTAATGACTACACCTTC.

Notes on this clonotype: Its ends do not fully match the called genes, so a read error is possible. CDR3 nucleotide sequence: TGTGCCAGCAGCGTGGACAGGGACACGGCGGAGCCACTTTTT. Its protein product is CASSVDRDTAEPLF. This sequence joins TRBV9 and TRBJ2-2; TRBD1 matches 8 bases. The CDR3 is made up of 14 amino acids. From germline, CDR1 is SGDLS and CDR2 YYNGEE.

For this clonotype: Without the conserved terminal phenylalanine or tryptophan, this CDR3 likely stems from a read error. Because the CDR3's place on the DNA is in doubt, the DNA is left out and the CDR3 is given as listed by TCRdb. The chain uses TRBV15 and TRBJ1-2; TRBD1 is taken as the D call from the table, unchecked against the DNA. CDR1 LNHNV and CDR2 YYDKDF come from the germline V gene (reference sequence). The CDR3 is 15 residues long, ends included. CDR3 loop: CASSRGGTGDYDDTI.